A selection of T cell receptor beta chains follows, all from one sample in a study of T-cell reconstitution after alpha-beta-depleted transplantation in children. From the PCR reads, TCRdb called clonotypes with MiXCR, one entry per CDR3 protein. The sample yields 450,000 to 600,000 distinct CDR3 sequences, 10% to 15% seen once. The sequencing here drew on PBMCs, mostly from graft donor cells, taken 360 days after TCRalphabeta/CD19-depleted stem cell transplant. The receptors here all came from a male patient aged 10 to 17 who had a stem cell transplant for acute myeloid leukemia, so the T cells may come from the graft donor. The CDR3 runs from the conserved cysteine through the conserved F or W. The order of the fields is clone size, J gene, D gene, CDR3 length, V gene, CDR3 DNA, CDR3 protein. The D gene is left open where the match is weak. Rows may omit the clone size; those that give it use once, few, many or a size class.

few,TRBJ2-7,TRBD1,14,TRBV10-3,TGTGCCATCAGTGAGTCTACAGGGGGCTACGAGCAGTACTTC,CAISESTGGYEQYF
few,TRBJ1-1,TRBD1,16,TRBV20-1,TGCAGTGCTATCGAGAAAGCGGGACAGGGGACCACTGAAGCTTTCTTT,CSAIEKAGQGTTEAFF
-,TRBJ2-2,-,16,TRBV4-2,TGTGCCAGCAGCCAATTACAGGGAGTAGGCACCGGGGAGCTGTTTTTT,CASSQLQGVGTGELFF
few,TRBJ2-3,-,16,TRBV4-3,TGCGCCAGCAGCCAAGAGACCCAGTCAAGCACAGATACGCAGTATTTT,CASSQETQSSTDTQYF
few,TRBJ2-3,-,11,TRBV20-1,TGCAGTGCTAGAGGTGAGGAGGCGCAGTATTTT,CSARGEEAQYF
few,TRBJ1-2,-,15,TRBV3-1,TGTGCCAGCAGCCAAGAGTATGTAGGGGAAAAAGGCTACACCTTC,CASSQEYVGEKGYTF
few,TRBJ2-3,TRBD2,16,TRBV28,TGTGCCAGCAGTTGGGACTACTTCCGAAGCACAGATACGCAGTATTTT,CASSWDYFRSTDTQYF
few,TRBJ2-6,-,21,TRBV28,TGTGCCAGCAGTCCTAGATTACCCAATGGACATCGGCCCTCTGGGGCCAACGTCCTGACTTTC,CASSPRLPNGHRPSGANVLTF
few,TRBJ2-7,TRBD2,16,TRBV27,TGTGCCAAAAGAGAATTAGCGGGAGGTTTCTCCTACGAGCAGTACTTC,CAKRELAGGFSYEQYF
many,TRBJ2-1,-,15,TRBV7-2,TGTGCCAGCAGCCTGGAGGAGGCGGGGAACAATGAGCAGTTCTTC,CASSLEEAGNNEQFF